The text below deals with one T cell receptor (beta chain). These data belong to a study of blood T cell repertoires in COVID-19. Study at large: The analysed material was cDNA or gDNA that came from T cells, B-cell-depleted T cells, or PBMCs.

Clinical history as reported by participants underpinned cohort assignment. Profiling relied on immunoSEQ multiplex PCR, and the TCRdb table lists in-frame clones only, not all of them. This table holds a few hundred thousand clones, approximately 80% found once. CDR1 is MGHRA, CDR2 YSYEKL, per germline. V lost 1 base and J lost 1; bases outside the gene matches: 5. This CDR3 has 16 amino acids. Sequencing was done on a sample of PBMCs or T cells enriched from blood (not recorded which). The clonotype originates from a man aged 30-40 years with acute COVID-19. The genes are TRBV4-1 and TRBJ2-5, with TRBD2 matching over 8 bases. The CDR3: CASSQALLAAQETQYF. DNA for the CDR3: TGCGCCAGCAGCCAAGCCTTACTAGCGGCCCAAGAGACCCAGTACTTC.